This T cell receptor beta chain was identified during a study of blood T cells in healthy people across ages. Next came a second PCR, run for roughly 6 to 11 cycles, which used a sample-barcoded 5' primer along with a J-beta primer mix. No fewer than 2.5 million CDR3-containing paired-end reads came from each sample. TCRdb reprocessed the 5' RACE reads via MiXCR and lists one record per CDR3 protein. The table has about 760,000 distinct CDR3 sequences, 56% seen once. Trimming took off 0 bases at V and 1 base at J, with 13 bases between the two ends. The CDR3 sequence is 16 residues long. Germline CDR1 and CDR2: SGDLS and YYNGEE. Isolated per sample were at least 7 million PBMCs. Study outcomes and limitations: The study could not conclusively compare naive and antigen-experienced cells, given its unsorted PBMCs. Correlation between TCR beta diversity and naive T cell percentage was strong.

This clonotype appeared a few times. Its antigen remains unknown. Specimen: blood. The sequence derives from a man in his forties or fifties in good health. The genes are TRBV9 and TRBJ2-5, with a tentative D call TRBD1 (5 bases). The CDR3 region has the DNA TGTGCCAGCAGCGTAGGGCCAGGGTCTTTCCAAGAGACCCAGTACTTC. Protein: CASSVGPGSFQETQYF.